Shown below are 9 T cell receptor beta chains from a single sample sequenced in a study of control samples from healthy donors and cancer patients. Profiling relied on immunoSEQ multiplex PCR, and the TCRdb table lists in-frame clones only, not all of them. The sample yields around 76,000 clones, about 89% seen once. Sequenced material: PBMCs. These receptors were taken from a woman between 45 and 60 years old with colorectal cancer.

The genes are TRBV6-5 and TRBJ1-6; 8 nucleotides align to TRBD1. This CDR3 has 16 amino acids. Germline CDR1 reads MNHEY; CDR2 reads SVGAGI. With 3 bases clipped from V and 7 bases from J, the junction kept 8 bases outside the gene matches. The CDR3 here is CASSYRQGARNSPLHF. DNA for the CDR3: TGTGCCAGCAGTTATAGGCAGGGGGCGCGGAATTCACCCCTCCACTTT.

The rearrangement links TRBV28 to TRBJ2-7; D gene unclear. Between the trimmed V and J ends, which lost 4 bases and 12 bases, there was a span of 19 bases. In germline, CDR1 is MDHEN, CDR2 SYDVKM. The CDR3 sequence is 13 residues long. The CDR3 region is CASSSGSPSLRYV. For the CDR3, the DNA is TGTGCCAGCAGTTCTGGGTCCCCCTCTCTCCGGTACGTC.

This clone has just one count. The rearrangement links TRBV19 to TRBJ1-6; TRBD1 matches 10 bases. The CDR3 totals 20 residues. The germline CDR1 and CDR2 sequences are LNHDA and SQIVND (reference sequence). V lost 5 bases to trimming and J lost 0 bases; unmatched junction nucleotides: 13. CDR3 nucleotide sequence: TGTGCCAGTAGTTCCCTAGGGACAGGGGCCATGAGCTCCTATAATTCACCCCTCCACTTT. Protein product: CASSSLGTGAMSSYNSPLHF.

The chain joins TRBV5-8 to TRBJ2-3; 10 nucleotides line up with TRBD2. The CDR3 covers 15 residues. Trimming took 4 bases from V and 8 from J; bases not matched to a gene: 10. CDR1 is SGHTS, CDR2 YDEGEE, per germline. CDR3 in amino acids: CASSKGGGTSATQYF. The CDR3 DNA reads as TGTGCCAGCAGCAAAGGGGGGGGGACTAGCGCTACGCAGTATTTT. Using reference TRBV5-8 and TRBJ2-3 for the parts outside the CDR3, the full variable domain is EAGVTQSPTHLIKTRGQQATLRCSPISGHTSVYWYQQALGLGLQFLLWYDEGEERNRGNFPPRFSGRQFPNYSSELNVNALELEDSALYLCASSKGGGTSATQYFGPGTRLTVL.

The rearrangement uses TRBV20-1 and TRBJ1-1; tentative D call: TRBD1 (5 bases). Per germline, CDR1 DFQATT and CDR2 SNEGSKA (reference sequence). This CDR3 comprises 13 residues. V lost 3 bases and J lost 0, with 8 bases in between. CDR3 loop: CSASPGMNTEAFF. As DNA, the CDR3 is TGCAGTGCTAGTCCAGGGATGAACACTGAAGCTTTCTTT.

The chain employs TRBV6-5 and TRBJ1-2; D might be TRBD1 (6 bases). The V gene's germline CDR1 is MNHEY and CDR2 SVGAGI. CDR3 length equals 15 residues. Trimming removed 6 bases at V and 4 bases at J, with 18 bases between. CDR3 in DNA: TGTGCCAGCAGGAACGAGGGGGGTTCAGTCTATGGCTACACCTTC. It codes for CASRNEGGSVYGYTF.

The rearrangement joins TRBV10-3 to TRBJ2-5; either TRBD1 or TRBD2 may fit D (5 bases each). The CDR3 covers 13 residues. V lost 6 bases and J lost 1, with 9 bases in between. Germline loops: CDR1 ENHRY, CDR2 SYGVKD. CDR3 amino acids: CAIRGPSQETQYF. CDR3 nucleotides: TGTGCCATCAGGGGACCGAGCCAAGAGACCCAGTACTTC.

CDR3 amino acids: CASSSWDNEQFF. The CDR3 DNA reads TGTGCCAGCAGTTCTTGGGACAATGAGCAGTTCTTC. The chain is built from TRBV12-3 or TRBV12-4 and TRBJ2-1; D remains unclear. Trimming pared 4 bases from V and 5 bases from J, leaving 6 bases between. This CDR3 spans 12 amino acids.

The chain employs TRBV3-1 (or the pseudogene TRBV3-2) and TRBJ1-1; possible D gene TRBD1, 5 bases. The CDR3 has 13 residues. Germline CDR1 and CDR2: LGHDT and YNNKEL (reference sequence). Trimming took 0 bases from V and 8 from J, leaving 10 bases between them. CDR3 DNA: TGTGCCAGCAGCCAAGACGGGGGGTGGGAAGCTTTCTTT. It is translated as CASSQDGGWEAFF.